The clone carrying this T cell receptor beta chain appeared a few times. Its antigen is unknown. Using its own MiXCR run on the reads, TCRdb lists one record per CDR3 protein. The table lists 26,000 or so distinct CDR3 sequences, under 20% of them singletons. This entry comes from a study of T cell repertoires in cytomegalovirus infection. The CDR3 contains 13 residues. Trimming took 2 bases from V and 0 from J, leaving 2 bases between them. Overall study results and limits: Cumulative public TCR beta family frequency identified CMV carriers with the relevant HLA.

This sequence originates from a human donor in good health (CMV status not recorded). Some clones in this sample may be carry-over from other donors' samples. The rearrangement joins TRBV12-3 or TRBV12-4 to TRBJ1-5; D ambiguous. The specimen was CD8+ T cells from cultured PBMCs, collected from culture after CMV antigen stimulation. CDR3 DNA: TGTGCCAGCAGTTTACGTAGCAATCAGCCCCAGCATTTT. This encodes CASSLRSNQPQHF.